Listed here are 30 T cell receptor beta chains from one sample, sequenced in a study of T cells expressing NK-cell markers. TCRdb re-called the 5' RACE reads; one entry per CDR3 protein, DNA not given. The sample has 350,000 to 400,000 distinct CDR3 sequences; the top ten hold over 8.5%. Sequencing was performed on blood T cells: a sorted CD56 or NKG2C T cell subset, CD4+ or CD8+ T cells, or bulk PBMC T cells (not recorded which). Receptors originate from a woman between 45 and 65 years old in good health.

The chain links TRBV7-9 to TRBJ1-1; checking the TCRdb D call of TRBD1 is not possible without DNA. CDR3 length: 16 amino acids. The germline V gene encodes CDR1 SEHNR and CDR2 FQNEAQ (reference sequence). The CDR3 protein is CASSLGGSPMNTEAFF. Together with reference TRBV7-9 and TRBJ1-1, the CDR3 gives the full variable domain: DTGVSQNPRHKITKRGQNVTFRCDPISEHNRLYWYRQTLGQGPEFLTYFQNEAQLEKSRLLSDRFSAERPKGSFSTLEIQRTEQGDSAMYLCASSLGGSPMNTEAFFGQGTRLTVV.

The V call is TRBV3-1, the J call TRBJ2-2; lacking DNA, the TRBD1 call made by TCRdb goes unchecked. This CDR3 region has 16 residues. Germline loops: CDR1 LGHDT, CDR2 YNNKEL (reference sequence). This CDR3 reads CASSHLGTVNTGELFF.

Here the CDR3 reads CASRAGTGLGYTF. V usage is TRBV2 and J usage is TRBJ1-2; TCRdb gives TRBD1 as the D gene, but with no DNA this cannot be confirmed. The CDR3 is made up of 13 amino acids. Germline loops: CDR1 SNHLY, CDR2 FYNNEI.

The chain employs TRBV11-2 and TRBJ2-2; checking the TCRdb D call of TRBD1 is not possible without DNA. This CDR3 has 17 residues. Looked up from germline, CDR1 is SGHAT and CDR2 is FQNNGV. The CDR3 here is CASSLARGQGPAGELFF.

CDR3 loop: CASTPGLGNSGANVLTF. The V call is TRBV6-5, the J call TRBJ2-6; TCRdb outputs TRBD1, but without DNA this stays unchecked. This CDR3 is 17 amino acids long. Germline loops: CDR1 MNHEY, CDR2 SVGAGI.

The CDR3 sequence is CASGSSGRANEQFF. The V call is TRBV12-3 or TRBV12-4, the J call TRBJ2-1; TCRdb proposes TRBD2, but this gene call is untestable without DNA. There are 14 residues in the CDR3.

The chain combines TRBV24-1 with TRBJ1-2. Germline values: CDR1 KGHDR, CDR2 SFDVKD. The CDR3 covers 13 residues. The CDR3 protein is CAARGTANYGYTF.

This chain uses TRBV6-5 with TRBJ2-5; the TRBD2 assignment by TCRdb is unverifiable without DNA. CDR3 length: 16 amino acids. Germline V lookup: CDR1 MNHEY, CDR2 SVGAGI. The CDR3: CASKAGTLPMKSPQYF.

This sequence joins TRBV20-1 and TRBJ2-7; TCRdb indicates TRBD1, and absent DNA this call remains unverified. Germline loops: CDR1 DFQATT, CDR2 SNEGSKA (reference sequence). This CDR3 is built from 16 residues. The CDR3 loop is CSARPLIAGGPSEQYF.

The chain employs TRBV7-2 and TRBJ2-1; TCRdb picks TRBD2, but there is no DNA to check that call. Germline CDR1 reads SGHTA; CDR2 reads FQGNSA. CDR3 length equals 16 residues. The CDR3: CASSSNSGRALSEQFF.

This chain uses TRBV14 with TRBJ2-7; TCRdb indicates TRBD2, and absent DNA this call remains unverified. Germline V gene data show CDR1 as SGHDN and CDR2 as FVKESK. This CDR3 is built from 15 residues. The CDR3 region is CASSQGGGGYYEQYF.

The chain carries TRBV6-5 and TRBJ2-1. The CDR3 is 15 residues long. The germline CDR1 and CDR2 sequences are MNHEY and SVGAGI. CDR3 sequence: CASSYSRGSYNEQFF.

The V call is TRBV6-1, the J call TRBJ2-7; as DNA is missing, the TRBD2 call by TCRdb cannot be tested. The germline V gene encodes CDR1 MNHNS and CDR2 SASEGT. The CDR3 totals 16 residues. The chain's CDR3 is CASSEGLAVSSYEQYF.

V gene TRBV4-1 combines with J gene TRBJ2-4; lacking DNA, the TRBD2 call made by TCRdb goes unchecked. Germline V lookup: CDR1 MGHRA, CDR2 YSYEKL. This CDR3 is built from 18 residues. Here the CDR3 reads CASSQFIRGGTAKNIQYF.

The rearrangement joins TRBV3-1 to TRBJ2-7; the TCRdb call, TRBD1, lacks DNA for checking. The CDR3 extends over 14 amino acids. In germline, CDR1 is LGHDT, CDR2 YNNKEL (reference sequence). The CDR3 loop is CASSPPGRPYEQYF.

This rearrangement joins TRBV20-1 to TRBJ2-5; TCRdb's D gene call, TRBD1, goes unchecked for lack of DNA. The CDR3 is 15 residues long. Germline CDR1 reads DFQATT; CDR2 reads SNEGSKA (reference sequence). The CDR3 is CSASVGGGGQETQYF.

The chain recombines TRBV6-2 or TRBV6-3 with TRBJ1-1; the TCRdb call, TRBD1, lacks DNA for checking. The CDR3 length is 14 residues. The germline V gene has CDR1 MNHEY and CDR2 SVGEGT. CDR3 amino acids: CASRRGQMNTEAFF.

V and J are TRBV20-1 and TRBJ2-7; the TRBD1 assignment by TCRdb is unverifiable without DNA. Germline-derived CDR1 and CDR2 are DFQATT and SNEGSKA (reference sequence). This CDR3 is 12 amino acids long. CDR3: CSAHRDQYEQYF.

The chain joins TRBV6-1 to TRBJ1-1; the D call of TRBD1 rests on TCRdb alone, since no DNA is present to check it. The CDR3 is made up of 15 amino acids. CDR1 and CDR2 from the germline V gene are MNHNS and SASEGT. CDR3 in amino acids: CASSEHGTVNTEAFF.

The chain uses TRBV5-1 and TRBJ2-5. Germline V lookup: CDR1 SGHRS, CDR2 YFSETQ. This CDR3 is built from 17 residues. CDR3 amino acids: CASSLKGKITRQETQYF.

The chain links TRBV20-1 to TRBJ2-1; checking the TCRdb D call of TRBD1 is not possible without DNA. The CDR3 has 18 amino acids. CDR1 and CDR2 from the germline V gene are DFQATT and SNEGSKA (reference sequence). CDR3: CSARADPLQDPSYNEQFF.

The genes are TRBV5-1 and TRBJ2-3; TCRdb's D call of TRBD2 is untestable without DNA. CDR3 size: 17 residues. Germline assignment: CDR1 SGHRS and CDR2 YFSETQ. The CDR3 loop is CASSSIAGTSVPDTQYF.

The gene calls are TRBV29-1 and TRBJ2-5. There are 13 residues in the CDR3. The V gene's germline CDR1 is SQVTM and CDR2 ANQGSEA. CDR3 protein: CSVMTGSKETQYF. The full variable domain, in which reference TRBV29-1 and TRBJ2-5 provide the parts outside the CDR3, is SAVISQKPSRDICQRGTSLTIQCQVDSQVTMMFWYRQQPGQSLTLIATANQGSEATYESGFVIDKFPISRPNLTFSTLTVSNMSPEDSSIYLCSVMTGSKETQYFGPGTRLLVL.

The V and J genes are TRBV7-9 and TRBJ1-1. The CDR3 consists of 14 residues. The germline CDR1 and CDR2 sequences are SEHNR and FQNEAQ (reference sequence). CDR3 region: CASSLTSLDTEAFF.

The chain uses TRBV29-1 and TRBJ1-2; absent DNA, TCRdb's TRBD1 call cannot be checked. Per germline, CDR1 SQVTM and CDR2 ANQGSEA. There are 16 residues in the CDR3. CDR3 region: CSVEDPQAESFSGYTF.

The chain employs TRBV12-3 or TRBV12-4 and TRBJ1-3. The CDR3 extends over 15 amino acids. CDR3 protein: CASTKPRGSGNTIYF.

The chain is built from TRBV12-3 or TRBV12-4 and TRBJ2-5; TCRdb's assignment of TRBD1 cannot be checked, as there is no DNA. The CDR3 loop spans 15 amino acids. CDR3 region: CASKRTGGNQETQYF.

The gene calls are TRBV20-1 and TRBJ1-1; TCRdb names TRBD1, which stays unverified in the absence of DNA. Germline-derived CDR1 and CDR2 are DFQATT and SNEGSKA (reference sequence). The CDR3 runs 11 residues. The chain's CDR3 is CSARGGRGAFF.

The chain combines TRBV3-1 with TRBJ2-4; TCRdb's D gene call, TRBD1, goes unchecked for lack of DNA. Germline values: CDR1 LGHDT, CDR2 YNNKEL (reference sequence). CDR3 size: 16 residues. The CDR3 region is CASSDPGQGLRNIQYF.

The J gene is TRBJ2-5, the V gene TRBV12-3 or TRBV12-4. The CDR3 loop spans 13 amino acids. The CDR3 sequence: CASSFERWETQYF.